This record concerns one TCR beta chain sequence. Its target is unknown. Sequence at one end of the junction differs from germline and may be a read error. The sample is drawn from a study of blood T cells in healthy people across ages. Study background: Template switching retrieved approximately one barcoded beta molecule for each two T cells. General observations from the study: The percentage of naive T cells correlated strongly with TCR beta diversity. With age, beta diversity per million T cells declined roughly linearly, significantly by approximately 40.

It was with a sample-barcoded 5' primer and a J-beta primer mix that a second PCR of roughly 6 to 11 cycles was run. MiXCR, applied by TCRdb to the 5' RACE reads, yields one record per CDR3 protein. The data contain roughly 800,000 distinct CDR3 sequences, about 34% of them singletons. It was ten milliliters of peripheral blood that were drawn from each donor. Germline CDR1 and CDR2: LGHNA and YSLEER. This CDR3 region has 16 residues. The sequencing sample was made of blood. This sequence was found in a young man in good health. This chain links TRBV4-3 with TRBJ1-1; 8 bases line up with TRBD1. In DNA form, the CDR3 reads TGCGTCAGCAGCCAGTCCCCGGGACAGGCGAACACTGAAGCTTTCTTT. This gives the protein CVSSQSPGQANTEAFF.